Presented here are 30 T cell receptor beta chains from one specimen sequenced in a study of blood T cell repertoires in COVID-19. Some clones are missing from TCRdb's copy, which holds only in-frame ones; the method was immunoSEQ multiplex PCR. The sample lists over 150,000 clones, around 79% occurring once. The material sequenced was peripheral blood. These receptors originate from an elderly man with acute or convalescent COVID-19.

This clone was seen just once. The chain joins TRBV6-5 to TRBJ1-6, with D perhaps TRBD1 (6 bases). CDR1 is MNHEY and CDR2 is SVGAGI in the germline V gene. Trimming stripped 6 bases from V and 10 bases from J, with 16 bases between. This CDR3 is built from 14 residues. The CDR3 sequence: CASRPTGSGSPLHF. The CDR3 DNA is TGTGCCAGCAGACCGACAGGATCTGGGTCACCCCTCCACTTT.

The chain uses TRBV29-1 and TRBJ1-1, with D perhaps TRBD1 (5 bases). Germline loops: CDR1 SQVTM, CDR2 ANQGSEA. V gave up 7 bases and J gave up 0 bases, with 12 bases separating them. CDR3 length: 13 residues. The CDR3 spells CSGEWGVNTEAFF. The CDR3 region has the DNA TGCAGCGGGGAGTGGGGGGTGAACACTGAAGCTTTCTTT.

This chain uses TRBV5-1 with TRBJ1-1, with D possibly TRBD1 on 5 matching bases. Looked up from germline, CDR1 is SGHRS and CDR2 is YFSETQ. CDR3 length: 13 residues. V was cut by 6 bases and J by 4 bases, with 13 bases left in between. CDR3 sequence (DNA): TGCGCCAGCACCTGGGGGGGGAGCACTGAAGCTTTCTTT. It is translated as CASTWGGSTEAFF.

The chain uses TRBV24-1 and TRBJ2-7; 8 bases align to TRBD1. Losses at the gene ends were 1 base for V and 0 bases for J; bases not matched to a gene: 4. Germline CDR1 KGHDR, CDR2 SFDVKD. The CDR3 is 16 amino acids. CDR3 sequence: CATSDFRDRYSYEQYF. CDR3 bases: TGTGCCACCAGTGATTTTCGGGACAGGTACTCCTACGAGCAGTACTTC.

The gene calls are TRBV20-1 and TRBJ2-5; tentative D call: TRBD2 (5 bases). The CDR3 loop spans 11 amino acids. Trimming removed 6 bases at V and 7 bases at J, with 12 bases between. Germline-derived CDR1 and CDR2 are DFQATT and SNEGSKA (reference sequence). This CDR3 reads CSAPARGTQYF. The CDR3 DNA follows: TGCAGTGCGCCAGCCCGGGGGACCCAGTACTTC.

The chain recombines TRBV7-9 with TRBJ1-2; no reliable D call. This CDR3 is 16 amino acids long. The ends were cut back, 3 bases at V and 0 bases at J, with 14 bases in the middle. Germline CDR1 SEHNR, CDR2 FQNEAQ (reference sequence). CDR3 DNA: TGTGCCAGCAGCTTGGAGGGCCAGCGCACTAACTATGGCTACACCTTC. Its protein product is CASSLEGQRTNYGYTF.

This chain joins TRBV19 and TRBJ2-7; 7 nucleotides align to TRBD2. This CDR3 region has 15 residues. Germline lookup yields CDR1 LNHDA and CDR2 SQIVND (reference sequence). V lost 7 bases, J lost 1 base, and 10 bases stayed unmatched. This chain's CDR3 is CASKPRASGSYEQYF. As DNA, the CDR3 is TGTGCCAGTAAGCCCCGGGCTAGCGGTTCCTACGAGCAGTACTTC.

The J gene is TRBJ1-1, the V gene TRBV9; 9 nucleotides align to TRBD1. CDR3 size: 14 residues. The germline gives CDR1 SGDLS, CDR2 YYNGEE. V was clipped by 3 bases and J by 1 base; unmatched bases: 1. Here the CDR3 reads CASSATGGNTEAFF. In DNA, the CDR3 is TGTGCCAGCAGCGCGACAGGGGGGAACACTGAAGCTTTCTTT.

The rearrangement joins TRBV10-2 to TRBJ2-4; 8 nucleotides align to TRBD1. The CDR3 runs to 16 residues. V gave up 8 bases and J gave up 3 bases; unmatched junction bases: 12. CDR1 and CDR2 (germline): WSHSY, SAAADI. CDR3 nucleotide sequence: TGCGCCAGCCCTCATCAGGGGGCCAAAGACAAAAACATTCAGTACTTC. Translation gives CASPHQGAKDKNIQYF.

The V call is TRBV2, the J call TRBJ1-1; D uncertain. This CDR3 contains 12 residues. Germline CDR1 SNHLY, CDR2 FYNNEI. V was pared by 4 bases and J by 4 bases, with 7 bases between. Written as DNA, the CDR3 is TGTGCCAGCAGTGTACGGGGCACTGAAGCTTTCTTT. It is translated as CASSVRGTEAFF.

This clone was seen once. The rearrangement links TRBV3-1 (or the pseudogene TRBV3-2) to TRBJ2-7; D not resolved. V was cut by 2 bases and J by 0 bases, with 11 bases left in between. Germline V gene lookup returns CDR1 LGHDT and CDR2 YNNKEL (reference sequence). The CDR3 runs 15 residues. CDR3 sequence reads: CASSQLLVSSYEQYF. The CDR3 DNA is TGTGCCAGCAGCCAACTTCTAGTTAGCTCCTACGAGCAGTACTTC.

There are a few counts of this clone. The chain employs TRBV5-1 and TRBJ1-6; 8 bases agree with TRBD1. Germline values: CDR1 SGHRS, CDR2 YFSETQ. The J segment lost 10 bases and the V segment lost 0 bases, leaving 6 bases of the junction unmatched. The CDR3 covers 15 residues. The DNA of the CDR3 is TGCGCCAGCAGCTTGGAGGGCAGGGGGCAATCACCCCTCCACTTT. This encodes CASSLEGRGQSPLHF.

The rearrangement links TRBV6-2 or TRBV6-3 to TRBJ1-6; D uncertain. The CDR3 has 14 amino acids. Germline CDR1 reads MNHEY; CDR2 reads SVGEGT. Trimming pared 0 bases from V and 8 bases from J, leaving 8 bases between. CDR3 protein: CASSYSTGYSPLHF. DNA of the CDR3: TGTGCCAGCAGTTACTCGACGGGGTATTCACCCCTCCACTTT.

This sequence joins TRBV24-1 and TRBJ1-2; 9 bases fit TRBD1. This CDR3 is built from 15 residues. Germline assignment: CDR1 KGHDR and CDR2 SFDVKD. Trimming cost V 4 bases and J 5 bases; bases outside gene matches: 7. The CDR3 DNA sequence: TGTGCCACCAGTGAGCCCGGGACAGGGAAATATGGCTACACCTTC. Encoded protein: CATSEPGTGKYGYTF.

The chain employs TRBV5-1 and TRBJ1-2; 9 bases agree with TRBD1. Unmatched junction bases numbered 4, after V lost 4 bases and J lost 0 bases. This CDR3 spans 15 amino acids. Per the germline V gene, CDR1 is SGHRS and CDR2 is YFSETQ. In DNA, the CDR3 is TGCGCCAGCAGCGTTACAGGGGGCGCTAACTATGGCTACACCTTC. Translation: CASSVTGGANYGYTF.

In this sample, this clone turned up a few times. The chain joins TRBV7-7 to TRBJ2-7; D might be TRBD2 (6 bases). The CDR3 spans 16 residues. Trimming stripped 7 bases from V and 3 bases from J, with 22 bases between. CDR1 and CDR2 from the germline V gene are SSHAT and FNYEAQ (reference sequence). CDR3 bases: TGTGCCAGCACCTCACGAGGAGCGGGCCGGGTCTACGAGCAGTACGTC. It yields the protein CASTSRGAGRVYEQYV.

The J gene is TRBJ2-3, the V gene TRBV5-8; 7 bases align to TRBD1. Germline V CDR1 and CDR2: SGHTS, YDEGEE. This CDR3 region has 16 residues. With 6 bases clipped from V and 3 bases from J, the junction kept 13 bases outside the gene matches. The CDR3 sequence: CASTLAVTGVTDTQYF. CDR3 bases: TGTGCCAGCACCCTTGCGGTCACAGGGGTGACAGATACGCAGTATTTT. The full variable domain, completed using reference TRBV5-8 and TRBJ2-3, is EAGVTQSPTHLIKTRGQQATLRCSPISGHTSVYWYQQALGLGLQFLLWYDEGEERNRGNFPPRFSGRQFPNYSSELNVNALELEDSALYLCASTLAVTGVTDTQYFGPGTRLTVL.

The gene calls are TRBV19 and TRBJ1-2; no clear D. Trimming took off 0 bases at V and 2 bases at J, with 7 bases between the two ends. Germline CDR1 and CDR2: LNHDA and SQIVND (reference sequence). This CDR3 region has 14 residues. In DNA, the CDR3 is TGTGCCAGTAGTATAGATGGCATGAACTATGGCTACACCTTC. Its protein product is CASSIDGMNYGYTF.

This sequence joins TRBV10-1 and TRBJ1-2, with D perhaps TRBD1 (6 bases). Germline CDR1 reads WNHNN; CDR2 reads SYGVQD (reference sequence). The V gene lost 2 bases and the J gene lost 7 bases, with 17 bases spanning the gap. The CDR3 runs 15 residues. The CDR3 bases are TGCGCCAGCAGTGAGCCTGGGCAGGGGCTCGCTGGCTACACCTTC. Translation: CASSEPGQGLAGYTF.

V and J are TRBV6-1 and TRBJ2-2; 9 positions match TRBD1. Trimming removed 4 bases from V and 7 bases from J; junction bases left unmatched: 13. Per the germline V gene, CDR1 is MNHNS and CDR2 is SASEGT. The CDR3 length is 17 residues. The CDR3 loop reads CASSGQQGAEVYGELFF. The CDR3, as DNA: TGTGCCAGCAGTGGGCAACAGGGGGCGGAGGTCTACGGGGAGCTGTTTTTT.

The CDR3 here is CASSTYTDTQYF. As DNA, the CDR3 is TGTGCCAGTAGTACGTACACAGATACGCAGTATTTT. The gene calls are TRBV19 and TRBJ2-3; D remains ambiguous. V lost 4 bases, J lost 2 bases, and 4 bases lay in between. CDR1 is LNHDA, CDR2 SQIVND, per germline (reference sequence). The CDR3 is made up of 12 amino acids.

The rearrangement links TRBV3-1 (or the pseudogene TRBV3-2) to TRBJ2-7; unclear D gene. Germline V CDR1 and CDR2: LGHDT, YNNKEL (reference sequence). Trimming took 1 base from V and 0 from J, leaving 7 bases between them. CDR3 size: 14 residues. CDR3: CASSQVVASYEQYF. The CDR3, as DNA: TGTGCCAGCAGCCAAGTGGTAGCCTCCTACGAGCAGTACTTC.

The V and J genes are TRBV4-3 and TRBJ2-7; the D gene is possibly TRBD2 (6 bases). Germline values: CDR1 LGHNA, CDR2 YSLEER. There are 12 residues in the CDR3. V lost 0 bases and J 6 bases, leaving 6 bases between the germline ends. CDR3 bases: TGCGCCAGCAGCCAAGAAGCGGGCGAGCAGTACTTC. Amino acid sequence: CASSQEAGEQYF.

To note about this clone: This sample includes further DNA sequences coding for the same CDR3. The rearrangement uses TRBV9 and TRBJ2-3, with TRBD1 identical over 7 bases. V was pared by 3 bases and J by 3 bases, with 4 bases of the junction left unmatched. The CDR3 loop spans 14 amino acids. Per germline, CDR1 SGDLS and CDR2 YYNGEE. The CDR3 DNA follows: TGTGCCAGCAGCGCAGGGGGATGGACAGATACGCAGTATTTT. It is translated as CASSAGGWTDTQYF.

The chain employs TRBV5-8 and TRBJ2-3; 7 positions agree with TRBD2. This CDR3 region has 17 residues. V was pared by 0 bases and J by 0 bases, with 7 bases of the junction left unmatched. Germline lookup yields CDR1 SGHTS and CDR2 YDEGEE. The CDR3, as DNA: TGTGCCAGCAGCTTGGGGACTAGAACTTTTAGCACAGATACGCAGTATTTT. The encoded protein is CASSLGTRTFSTDTQYF.

V gene TRBV29-1 combines with J gene TRBJ1-5; D unclear. V lost 3 bases, J lost 10 bases, and 4 bases lay in between. This CDR3 is 9 amino acids long. Germline values: CDR1 SQVTM, CDR2 ANQGSEA. The DNA of the CDR3 is TGCAGCGTTGAGGCCCCCCAGCATTTT. Translation: CSVEAPQHF.

J is TRBJ2-7 and V is TRBV6-6, with a weak D call TRBD1 (7 bases). This CDR3 region has 15 residues. CDR1 and CDR2 from the germline V gene are MNHNY and SVGAGI (reference sequence). The V end was cut by 7 bases, the J end by 1 base, with 17 bases between. CDR3 sequence (DNA): TGTGCCAGCAATCCTCGGCAGGGGGGTTCCTACGAGCAGTACTTC. The encoded protein is CASNPRQGGSYEQYF.

This clone has only a few counts. The chain combines TRBV19 with TRBJ1-2, with a weak D call TRBD1 (6 bases). This CDR3 has 13 amino acids. The V and J ends lost 9 bases and 3 bases respectively, with 14 bases between them. Germline V gene sequence: CDR1 LNHDA, CDR2 SQIVND (reference sequence). The CDR3 sequence: CASTLTGDYGYTF. The DNA of the CDR3 is TGTGCCAGCACATTGACAGGTGACTATGGCTACACCTTC.

In regard to this clone: Its ends do not fully match the called genes, so a read error is possible. The J gene is TRBJ2-5, the V gene TRBV7-7; 7 nucleotides line up with TRBD2. Germline CDR1 reads SSHAT; CDR2 reads FNYEAQ (reference sequence). This CDR3 comprises 13 residues. DNA for the CDR3: TGTGCTAGCAGCATGGGACTAATAGAGACCCAGTACTTC. Translating gives CASSMGLIETQYF.

The chain joins TRBV3-1 (or the pseudogene TRBV3-2) to TRBJ2-3; 7 positions agree with TRBD2. Trimming cost V 2 bases and J 1 base; bases outside gene matches: 9. The germline CDR1 and CDR2 sequences are LGHDT and YNNKEL (reference sequence). This CDR3 has 17 amino acids. The CDR3: CASSQSLWAGGTDTQYF. CDR3 DNA: TGTGCCAGCAGCCAAAGCCTATGGGCGGGGGGCACAGATACGCAGTATTTT.